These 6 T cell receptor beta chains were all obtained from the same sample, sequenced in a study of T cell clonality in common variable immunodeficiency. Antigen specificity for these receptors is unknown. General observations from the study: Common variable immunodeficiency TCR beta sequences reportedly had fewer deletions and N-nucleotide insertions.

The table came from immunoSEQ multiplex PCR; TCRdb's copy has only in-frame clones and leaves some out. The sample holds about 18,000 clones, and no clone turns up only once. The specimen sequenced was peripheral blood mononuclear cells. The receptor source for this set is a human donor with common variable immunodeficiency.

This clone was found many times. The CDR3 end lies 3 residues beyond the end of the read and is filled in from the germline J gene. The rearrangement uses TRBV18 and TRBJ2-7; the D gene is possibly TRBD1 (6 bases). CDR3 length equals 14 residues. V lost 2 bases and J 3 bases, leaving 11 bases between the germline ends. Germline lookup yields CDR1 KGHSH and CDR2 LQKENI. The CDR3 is CASSPGIRGYEQYF. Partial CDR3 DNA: TGTGCCAGCTCACCAGGGATCAGGGGCTACGAG.

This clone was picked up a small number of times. The part of the CDR3 DNA that was read is TGCGCCAGCAGCCGACAGACCACCTACGAG. Its protein is CASSRQTTYE. The whole CDR3 reads CASSRQTTYEQYF. V is TRBV5-1 and J is TRBJ2-7; perhaps TRBD1 as D (5 bases). The missing CDR3 end, 3 residues past where the read stops, is filled in from the germline J gene. Trimming stripped 4 bases from V and 2 bases from J, with 10 bases between. CDR3 size: 13 residues. Germline-derived CDR1 and CDR2 are SGHRS and YFSETQ.

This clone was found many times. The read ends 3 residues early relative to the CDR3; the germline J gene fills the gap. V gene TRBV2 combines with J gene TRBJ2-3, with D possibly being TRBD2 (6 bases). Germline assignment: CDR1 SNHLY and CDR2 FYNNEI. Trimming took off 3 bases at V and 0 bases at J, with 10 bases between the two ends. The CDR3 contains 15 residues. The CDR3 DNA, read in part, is TGTGCCAGCAGTGATTTAGCGGCTAGCACAGATACG. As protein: CASSDLAASTDT. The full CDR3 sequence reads CASSDLAASTDTQYF.

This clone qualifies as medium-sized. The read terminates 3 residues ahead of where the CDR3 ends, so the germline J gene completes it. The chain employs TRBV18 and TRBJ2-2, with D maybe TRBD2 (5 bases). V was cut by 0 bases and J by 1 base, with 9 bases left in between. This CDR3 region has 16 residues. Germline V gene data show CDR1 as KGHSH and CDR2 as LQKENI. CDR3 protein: CASSPPAGRNTGELFF. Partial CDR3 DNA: TGTGCCAGCTCACCACCGGCGGGTCGGAACACCGGGGAG.

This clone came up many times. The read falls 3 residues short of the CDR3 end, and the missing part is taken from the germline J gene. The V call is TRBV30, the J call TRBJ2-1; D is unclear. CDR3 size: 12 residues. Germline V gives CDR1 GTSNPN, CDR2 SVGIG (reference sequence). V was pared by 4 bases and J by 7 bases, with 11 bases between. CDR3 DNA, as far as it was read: TGTGCCTGGACTCCGCTTCGGAATGAG. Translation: CAWTPLRNE. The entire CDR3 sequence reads CAWTPLRNEQFF.

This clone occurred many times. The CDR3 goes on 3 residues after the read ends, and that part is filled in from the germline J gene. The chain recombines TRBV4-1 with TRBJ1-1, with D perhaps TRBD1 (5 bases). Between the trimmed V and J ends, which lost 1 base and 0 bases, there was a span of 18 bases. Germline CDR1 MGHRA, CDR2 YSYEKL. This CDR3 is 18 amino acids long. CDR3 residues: CASSQGNMQGKMNTEAFF. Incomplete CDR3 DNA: TGCGCCAGCAGCCAAGGTAATATGCAGGGTAAAATGAACACTGAA.